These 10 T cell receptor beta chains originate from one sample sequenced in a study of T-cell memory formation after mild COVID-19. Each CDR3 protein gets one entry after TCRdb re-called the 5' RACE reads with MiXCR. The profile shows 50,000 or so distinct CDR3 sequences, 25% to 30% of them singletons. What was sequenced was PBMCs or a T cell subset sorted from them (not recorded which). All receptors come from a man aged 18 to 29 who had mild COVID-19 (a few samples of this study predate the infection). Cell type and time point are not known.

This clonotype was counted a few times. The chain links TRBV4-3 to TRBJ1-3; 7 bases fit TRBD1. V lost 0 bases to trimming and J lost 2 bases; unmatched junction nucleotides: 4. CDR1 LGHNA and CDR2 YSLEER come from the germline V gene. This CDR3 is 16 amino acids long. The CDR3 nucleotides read TGCGCCAGCAGCCAAGATTCGACAGGGCCTGGAAACACCATATATTTT. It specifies CASSQDSTGPGNTIYF.

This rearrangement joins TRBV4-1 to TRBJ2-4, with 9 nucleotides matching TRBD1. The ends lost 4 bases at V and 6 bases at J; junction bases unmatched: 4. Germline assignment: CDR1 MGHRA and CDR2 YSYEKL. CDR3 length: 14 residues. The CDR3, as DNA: TGCGCCAGCAGCCGCACAGGGGGCGCAAACATTCAGTACTTC. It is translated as CASSRTGGANIQYF.

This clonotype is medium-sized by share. For the CDR3, the DNA is TGTGCCAGCACTCCGCTGAACACCGGGGAGCTGTTTTTT. It is translated as CASTPLNTGELFF. The gene calls are TRBV2 and TRBJ2-2; D gene ambiguous. V gave up 7 bases and J gave up 1 base, with 7 bases separating them. CDR1 and CDR2 (germline): SNHLY, FYNNEI. The CDR3 consists of 13 residues. The full variable domain, completed using reference TRBV2 and TRBJ2-2, is EPEVTQTPSHQVTQMGQEVILRCVPISNHLYFYWYRQILGQKVEFLVSFYNNEISEKSEIFDDQFSVERPDGSNFTLKIRSTKLEDSAMYFCASTPLNTGELFFGEGSRLTVL.

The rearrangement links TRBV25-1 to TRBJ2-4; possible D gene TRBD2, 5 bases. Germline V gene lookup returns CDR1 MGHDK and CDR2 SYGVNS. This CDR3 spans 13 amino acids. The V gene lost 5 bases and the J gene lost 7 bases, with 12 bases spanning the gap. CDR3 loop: CASSLGGENIQYF. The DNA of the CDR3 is TGTGCCAGCAGTCTGGGTGGGGAGAACATTCAGTACTTC. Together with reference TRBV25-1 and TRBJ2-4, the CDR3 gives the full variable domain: EADIYQTPRYLVIGTGKKITLECSQTMGHDKMYWYQQDPGMELHLIHYSYGVNSTEKGDLSSESTVSRIRTEHFPLTLESARPSHTSQYLCASSLGGENIQYFGAGTRLSVL.

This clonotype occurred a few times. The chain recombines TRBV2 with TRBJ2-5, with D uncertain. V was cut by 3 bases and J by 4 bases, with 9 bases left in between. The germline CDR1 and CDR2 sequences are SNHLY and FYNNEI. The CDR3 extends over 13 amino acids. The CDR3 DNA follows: TGTGCCAGCAGTGATCTAGATAGAGAGACCCAGTACTTC. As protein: CASSDLDRETQYF. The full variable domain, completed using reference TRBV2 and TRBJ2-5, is EPEVTQTPSHQVTQMGQEVILRCVPISNHLYFYWYRQILGQKVEFLVSFYNNEISEKSEIFDDQFSVERPDGSNFTLKIRSTKLEDSAMYFCASSDLDRETQYFGPGTRLLVL.

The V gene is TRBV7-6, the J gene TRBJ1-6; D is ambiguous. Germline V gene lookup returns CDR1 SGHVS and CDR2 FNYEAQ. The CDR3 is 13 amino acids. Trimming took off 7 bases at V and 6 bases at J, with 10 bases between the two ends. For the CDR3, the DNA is TGTGCCAGCACCCCGGGAGGTAATTCACCCCTCCACTTT. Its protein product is CASTPGGNSPLHF.

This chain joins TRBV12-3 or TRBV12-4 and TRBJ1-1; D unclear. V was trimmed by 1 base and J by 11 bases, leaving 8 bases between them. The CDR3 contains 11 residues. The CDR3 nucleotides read TGTGCCAGCAGTTTAGGGCGCCCCGCTTTCTTT. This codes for CASSLGRPAFF.

CDR3 DNA sequence: TGTGCCAGTAGGGGCACCGGGATCATCACTGAAGCTTTCTTT. It codes for CASRGTGIITEAFF. The chain links TRBV19 to TRBJ1-1; the D is unclear. V was clipped by 6 bases and J by 4 bases, with 15 bases between them. CDR1 is LNHDA, CDR2 SQIVND, per germline (reference sequence). This CDR3 is built from 14 residues.

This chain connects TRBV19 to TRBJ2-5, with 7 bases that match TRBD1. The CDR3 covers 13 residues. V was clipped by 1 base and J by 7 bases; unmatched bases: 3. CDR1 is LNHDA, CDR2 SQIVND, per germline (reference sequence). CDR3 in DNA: TGTGCCAGTAGTATAGTCCCAGGGGGGACCCAGTACTTC. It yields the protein CASSIVPGGTQYF.

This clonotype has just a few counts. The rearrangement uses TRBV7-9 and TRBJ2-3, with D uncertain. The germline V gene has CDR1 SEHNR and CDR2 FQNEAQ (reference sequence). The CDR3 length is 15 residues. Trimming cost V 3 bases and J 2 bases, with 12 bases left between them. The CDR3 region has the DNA TGTGCCAGCAGCTTTGGAGTTGGGTACACAGATACGCAGTATTTT. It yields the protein CASSFGVGYTDTQYF. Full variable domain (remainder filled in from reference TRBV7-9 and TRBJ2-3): DTGVSQNPRHKITKRGQNVTFRCDPISEHNRLYWYRQTLGQGPEFLTYFQNEAQLEKSRLLSDRFSAERPKGSFSTLEIQRTEQGDSAMYLCASSFGVGYTDTQYFGPGTRLTVL.